The T cell receptor (beta chain) described here comes from a study of response to subunit inactivated influenza vaccine. TCRdb fed the RT-PCR reads into MiXCR, producing one record per CDR3 protein. In the table there are 550,000 to 600,000 distinct CDR3 sequences, about 10% of which are singletons. This clonotype has a count of ten or more. Germline trimming cut 5 bases from V and 5 bases from J; bases unmatched to any gene: 3. This CDR3 has 15 amino acids. Germline assignment: CDR1 MDHEN and CDR2 SYDVKM. The chain couples TRBV28 to TRBJ2-2, with TRBD2 matching over 12 bases. The TCR sequence derives from a man aged 45 to 65 who received an inactivated influenza vaccine. Sequencing used PBMCs from blood, obtained on the day of vaccination. In DNA, the CDR3 is TGTGCCAGCAGTGTACTAGCGGGGGGAACCGGGGAGCTGTTTTTT. Its translation: CASSVLAGGTGELFF.